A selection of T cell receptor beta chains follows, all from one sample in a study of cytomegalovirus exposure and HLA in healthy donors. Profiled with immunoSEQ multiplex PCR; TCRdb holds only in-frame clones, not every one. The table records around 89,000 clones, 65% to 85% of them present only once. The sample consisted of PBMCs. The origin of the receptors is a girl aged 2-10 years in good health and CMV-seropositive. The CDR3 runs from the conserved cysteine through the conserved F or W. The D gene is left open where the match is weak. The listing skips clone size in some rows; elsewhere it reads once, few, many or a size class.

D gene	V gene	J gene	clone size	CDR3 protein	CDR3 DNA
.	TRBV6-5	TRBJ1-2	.	CASISRAYGYTF	TGTGCCAGCATATCCAGGGCATATGGCTACACCTTC
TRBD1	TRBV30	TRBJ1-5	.	CAWSVYTGEVQPQHF	TGTGCCTGGAGTGTTTACACAGGGGAGGTGCAGCCCCAGCATTTT
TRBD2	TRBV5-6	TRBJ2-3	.	CASSLVAGLGQSTDTQYF	TGTGCCAGCAGCTTGGTGGCGGGACTAGGGCAGAGCACAGATACGCAGTATTTT
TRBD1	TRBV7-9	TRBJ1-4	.	CASTTGTVNEKLFF	TGTGCCAGCACCACTGGGACAGTTAATGAAAAACTGTTTTTT
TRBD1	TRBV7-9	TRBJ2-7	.	CASSYRPGQGDPWEQYF	TGTGCCAGCAGCTATAGACCCGGACAGGGAGACCCGTGGGAGCAGTACTTC
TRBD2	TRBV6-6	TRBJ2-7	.	CASRHPAGGPGEQYF	TGTGCCAGCAGGCATCCAGCGGGAGGCCCCGGCGAGCAGTACTTC
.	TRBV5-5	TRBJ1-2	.	CASSLASGTVYGYTF	TGTGCCAGCAGCTTGGCCTCCGGGACTGTCTATGGCTACACCTTC
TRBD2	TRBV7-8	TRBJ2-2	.	CASNIPGLAETGELFF	TGTGCCAGCAACATTCCGGGACTAGCGGAAACCGGGGAGCTGTTTTTT
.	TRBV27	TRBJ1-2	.	CASSSQGEGRYTF	TGTGCCAGCAGTAGCCAAGGGGAGGGGCGCTACACCTTC
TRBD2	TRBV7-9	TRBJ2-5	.	CASSLYGRGEQYF	TGTGCCAGCAGCTTATACGGGAGGGGGGAGCAGTACTTC
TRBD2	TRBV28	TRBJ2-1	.	CASSYTLLAGRATEQFF	TGTGCCAGCAGCTATACCCTTTTAGCGGGACGGGCCACCGAGCAGTTCTTC
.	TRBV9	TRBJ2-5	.	CASSVWGRQETQYF	TGTGCCAGCAGCGTGTGGGGGCGACAAGAGACCCAGTACTTC
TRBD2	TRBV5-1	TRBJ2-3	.	CASSSQPGLADTDTQYF	TGCGCCAGCAGCTCCCAACCGGGACTAGCGGACACAGATACGCAGTATTTT
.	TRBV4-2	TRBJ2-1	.	CASSQDTGTQAFF	TGTGCCAGCAGCCAAGATACGGGGACTCAAGCCTTCTTC
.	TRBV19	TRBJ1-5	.	CASSMAGVGNQPQHF	TGTGCCAGTAGTATGGCAGGCGTCGGCAATCAGCCCCAGCATTTT
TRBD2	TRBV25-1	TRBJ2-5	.	CASSEAGVETQYF	TGTGCCAGCAGTGAAGCGGGAGTGGAGACCCAGTACTTC
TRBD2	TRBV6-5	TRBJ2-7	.	CAVQAGLYEQYF	TGTGCCGTACAAGCGGGACTCTACGAGCAGTACTTC
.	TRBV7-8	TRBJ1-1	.	CASSLDETVEAFF	TGTGCCAGCAGCTTAGATGAGACAGTTGAAGCTTTCTTT
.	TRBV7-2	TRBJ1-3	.	CASSLNPGQGIAGNTIYF	TGTGCCAGCAGCTTAAACCCCGGCCAGGGTATCGCTGGAAACACCATATATTTT
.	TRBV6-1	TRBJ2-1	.	CASSEILNEQFF	TGTGCCAGCAGTGAAATCCTCAATGAGCAGTTCTTC
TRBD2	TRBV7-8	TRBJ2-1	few	CASSLPAGGGNEQFF	TGTGCCAGCAGCTTACCTGCGGGGGGTGGCAATGAGCAGTTCTTC
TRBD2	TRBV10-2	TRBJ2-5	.	CASKSGRVAETQYF	TGCGCCAGCAAGAGCGGGAGAGTGGCGGAGACCCAGTACTTC
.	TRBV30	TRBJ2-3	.	CASRRVPDTQYF	TGTGCCTCAAGGAGGGTCCCAGATACGCAGTATTTT
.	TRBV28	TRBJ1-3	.	CASSPLTGVSGNTIYF	TGTGCCAGCAGCCCCCTGACGGGAGTCTCTGGAAACACCATATATTTT
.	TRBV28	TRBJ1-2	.	CASSFEGGALGYTF	TGTGCCAGCAGTTTCGAGGGGGGGGCACTTGGCTACACCTTC
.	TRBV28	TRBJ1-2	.	CASSPHIQDGYTF	TGTGCCAGCAGTCCTCACATCCAGGATGGCTACACCTTC
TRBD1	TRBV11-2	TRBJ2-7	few	CASSLVGTDRNYEQYF	TGTGCCAGCAGCTTAGTCGGGACAGATAGAAACTACGAGCAGTACTTC
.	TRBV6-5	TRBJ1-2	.	CASNGAGGYTF	TGTGCCAGCAATGGGGCCGGCGGCTACACCTTC
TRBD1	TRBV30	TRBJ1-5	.	CAWTPGDRVDQPQHF	TGTGCCTGGACCCCAGGGGACAGGGTGGATCAGCCCCAGCATTTT
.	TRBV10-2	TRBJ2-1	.	CASSEPEKSNEQFF	TGCGCCAGCAGTGAGCCAGAAAAAAGTAATGAGCAGTTCTTC
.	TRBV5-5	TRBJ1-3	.	CASSAGGSGNTIYF	TGTGCCAGCAGCGCCGGGGGCTCTGGAAACACCATATATTTT
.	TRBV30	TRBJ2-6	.	CAWRQGTYGANVLTF	TGTGCCTGGAGGCAGGGGACATATGGGGCCAACGTCCTGACTTTC
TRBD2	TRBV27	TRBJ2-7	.	CASSKREAYEQYF	TGTGCCAGCAGTAAGCGGGAGGCCTACGAGCAGTACTTC
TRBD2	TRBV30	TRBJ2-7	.	CAWSGWDFGGRAEQYF	TGTGCCTGGAGTGGATGGGATTTTGGCGGGAGGGCCGAACAGTACTTC
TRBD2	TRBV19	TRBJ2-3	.	CASRTSGYTDTQYF	TGTGCCAGTAGGACTAGCGGTTACACAGATACGCAGTATTTT
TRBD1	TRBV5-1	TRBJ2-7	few	CASSLGDRGSEQYF	TGCGCCAGCAGCTTGGGGGACAGGGGTAGCGAGCAGTACTTC
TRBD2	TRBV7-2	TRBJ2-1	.	CASTSLAGFNEQFF	TGTGCCAGCACTTCGCTAGCGGGATTTAATGAGCAGTTCTTC
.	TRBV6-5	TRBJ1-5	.	CASWRAENQPQHF	TGTGCCAGCTGGAGGGCCGAGAATCAGCCCCAGCATTTT
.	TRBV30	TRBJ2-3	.	CAWSVEAHDTQYF	TGTGCCTGGAGTGTAGAGGCCCATGATACGCAGTATTTT
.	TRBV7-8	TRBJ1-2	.	CASSLRVEDYGYTF	TGTGCCAGCAGCCTCAGGGTCGAGGACTATGGCTACACCTTC
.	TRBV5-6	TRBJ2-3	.	CASSFRGTDTQYF	TGTGCCAGCAGCTTCCGGGGAACAGATACGCAGTATTTT
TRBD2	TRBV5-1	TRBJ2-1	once	CASSRGLAGNNEQFF	TGCGCCAGCAGCCGCGGACTAGCGGGAAACAATGAGCAGTTCTTC
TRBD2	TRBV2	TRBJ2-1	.	CASRLAGVSYNEQFF	TGTGCCAGCAGGCTAGCGGGAGTTTCCTACAATGAGCAGTTCTTC
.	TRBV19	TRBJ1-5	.	CASSIDLTGRNQPQHF	TGTGCCAGTAGTATAGATCTGACAGGCCGCAATCAGCCCCAGCATTTT
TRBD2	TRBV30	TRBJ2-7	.	CAWSVASGHYEQYF	TGTGCCTGGAGTGTAGCTAGCGGGCACTACGAGCAGTACTTC
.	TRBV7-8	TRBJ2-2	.	CASSTAAGTTNTGELFF	TGTGCCAGCAGCACAGCTGCCGGGACAACGAACACCGGGGAGCTGTTTTTT
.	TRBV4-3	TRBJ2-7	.	CASSQTKTGPPYEQYF	TGCGCCAGCAGCCAAACTAAAACAGGACCTCCCTACGAGCAGTACTTC
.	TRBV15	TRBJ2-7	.	CATAASGEDEQYF	TGTGCCACCGCAGCATCGGGGGAGGACGAGCAGTACTTC
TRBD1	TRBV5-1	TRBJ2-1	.	CASSLYRGIYNEQFF	TGCGCCAGCAGCTTGTACAGGGGTATCTACAATGAGCAGTTCTTC
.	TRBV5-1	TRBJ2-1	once	CASSLRGGYNEQFF	TGCGCCAGCAGCTTGAGAGGTGGGTACAATGAGCAGTTCTTC
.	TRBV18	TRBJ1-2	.	CASSSMTEIDGYTF	TGTGCCAGCTCCTCAATGACAGAGATCGATGGCTACACCTTC
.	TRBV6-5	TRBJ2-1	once	CASRLGFYNEQFF	TGTGCCAGCCGGTTGGGCTTCTACAATGAGCAGTTCTTC
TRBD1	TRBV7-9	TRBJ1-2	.	CASSAQGAGGYTF	TGTGCCAGCAGCGCCCAGGGGGCGGGAGGCTACACCTTC
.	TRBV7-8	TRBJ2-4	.	CASSLASEGRGIQYF	TGTGCCAGCAGCTTAGCCTCGGAGGGACGAGGGATTCAGTACTTC
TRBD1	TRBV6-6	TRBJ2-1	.	CASSYLAGGRNEQFF	TGTGCCAGCAGTTACTTGGCAGGGGGTAGGAATGAGCAGTTCTTC
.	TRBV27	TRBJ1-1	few	CASSLPGETEAFF	TGTGCCAGCAGTTTGCCAGGGGAAACTGAAGCTTTCTTT
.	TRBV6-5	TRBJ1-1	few	CASSDTGPEAFF	TGTGCCAGCAGTGATACAGGGCCTGAAGCTTTCTTT
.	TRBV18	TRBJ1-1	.	CASSPPPGGASTEAFF	TGTGCCAGCTCACCACCCCCTGGAGGGGCGAGCACTGAAGCTTTCTTT
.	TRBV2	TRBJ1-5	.	CASSPRVVSNQPQHF	TGTGCCAGCAGTCCCAGGGTAGTGAGCAATCAGCCCCAGCATTTT
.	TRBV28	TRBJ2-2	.	CASSSHVGYTGELFF	TGTGCCAGCAGTTCGCATGTGGGCTACACCGGGGAGCTGTTTTTT